This TCR beta chain was identified in a study of shared clonotypes between healthy human individuals. Study in general: Three plates were used per donor for CD4 naive, three for CD4 memory, two for CD8 naive and one for CD8 memory.

Repertoires were generated with immunoSEQ multiplex PCR, while TCRdb's copy carries only in-frame clones and drops some. The data show millions of clones, approximately 95% seen once. Turning to this clone: The antigen is undetermined.

General study points: The four-donor shared clonotypes exceeded non-shared clonotypes in generation probability, with non-shared ones scoring lower.

In the CD4+ fraction, cells were divided into CD45RA+ naive and CD45RA-negative memory subsets. The CDR3 runs 14 residues. The V gene's germline CDR1 is SGHTS and CDR2 YDEGEE. Trimming removed 5 bases from V and 2 bases from J; junction bases left unmatched: 7. The source is a man aged 18-30 years in good health. This chain uses TRBV5-8 with TRBJ2-7; 7 bases match TRBD1. Sequenced sample: naive CD4+ T cells sorted from blood. Specified subset: CD45RA+ positively selected. The CDR3 here is CASRFTTGTYEQYF. DNA of the CDR3: TGTGCCAGCAGGTTTACGACAGGGACCTACGAGCAGTACTTC.